This T cell receptor beta chain was captured in a study of blood T cell repertoires in COVID-19. Across the whole study: The United States, Italy and Spain were the sources of the acute and convalescent COVID-19 samples.

V was pared by 9 bases and J by 5 bases, with 20 bases between. CDR3 length: 14 residues. CDR1 is SGHDT, CDR2 YYEEEE, per germline. Methods used by the authors: Quantification of nucleated cells was approximated via reference gene primer amplification. The method was immunoSEQ multiplex PCR; TCRdb's version includes in-frame clones alone and lacks a portion of them. The V and J calls and clone size are taken from that table; D and trimming were inferred from the DNA. The sample lists roughly 130,000 clones; under 90% were seen once. The sample taken for sequencing was peripheral blood. The V gene is TRBV5-6, the J gene TRBJ1-2, with D maybe TRBD1 (6 bases). The clonotype comes from a woman between 70 and 85 years old with acute or convalescent COVID-19. Written as DNA, the CDR3 is TGTGCCACCCGAAAACAGGGCAGGGAATATGGCTACACCTTC. Protein sequence: CATRKQGREYGYTF.